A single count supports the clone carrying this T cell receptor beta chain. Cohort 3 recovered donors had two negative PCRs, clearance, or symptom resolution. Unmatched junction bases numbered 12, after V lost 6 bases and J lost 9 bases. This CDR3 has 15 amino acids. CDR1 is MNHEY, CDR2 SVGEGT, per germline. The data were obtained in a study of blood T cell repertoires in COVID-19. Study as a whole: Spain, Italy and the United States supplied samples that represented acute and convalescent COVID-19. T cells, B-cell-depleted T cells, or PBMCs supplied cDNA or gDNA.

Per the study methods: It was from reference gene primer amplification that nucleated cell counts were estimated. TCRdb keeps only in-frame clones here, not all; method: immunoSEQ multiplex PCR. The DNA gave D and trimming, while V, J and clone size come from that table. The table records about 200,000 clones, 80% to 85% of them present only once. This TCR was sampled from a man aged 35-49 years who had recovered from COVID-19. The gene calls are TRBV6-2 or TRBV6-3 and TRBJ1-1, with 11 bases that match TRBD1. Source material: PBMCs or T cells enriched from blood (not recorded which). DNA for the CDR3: TGTGCCAGCAGCGAACCAGGGACAGGGGGAAGGAAAGCTTTCTTT. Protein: CASSEPGTGGRKAFF.